Presented here are 22 T cell receptor beta chains from one specimen sequenced in a study of vaccination and CD4 T cells after COVID-19. Sequencing of DNA taken from cultured CD4+ T cells relied on the Oncomine TCR Beta short-read assay. A single record per CDR3 protein comes from TCRdb applying MiXCR to the PCR reads. The data contain 15,000 to 20,000 distinct CDR3 sequences, about 61% of them singletons. Treatment: roughly 11-day PBMC culture with coronavirus spike peptide pools or control peptides (ViraFEST assay). These TCRs' antigens remain unknown. Sequences were obtained from CD4+ T cells from blood, cultured in vitro. Receptors were obtained from a human donor who had recovered from COVID-19.

This clonotype was recorded only once. The chain employs TRBV27 and TRBJ2-5; D gene unclear. Trimming took 5 bases from V and 1 from J, leaving 8 bases between them. The CDR3 is made up of 13 amino acids. The germline gives CDR1 MNHEY, CDR2 SMNVEV (reference sequence). CDR3 in amino acids: CASSHEPQETQYF. The CDR3 DNA follows: TGTGCCAGCAGTCATGAGCCCCAAGAGACCCAGTACTTC.

The chain uses TRBV20-1 and TRBJ2-7, with TRBD2 matching over 8 bases. V shed 3 bases and J 2 bases; nucleotides not matched to a gene: 3. The length of the CDR3 is 13 residues. Germline CDR1 and CDR2: DFQATT and SNEGSKA (reference sequence). CDR3 region: CSASSGTTYEQYF. CDR3 bases: TGCAGTGCTAGTAGCGGGACAACCTACGAGCAGTACTTC.

The V call is TRBV7-3, the J call TRBJ2-3; 14 positions agree with TRBD2. This CDR3 is built from 17 residues. V gave up 5 bases and J gave up 4 bases; unmatched junction bases: 8. In germline, CDR1 is SGHTA, CDR2 FQGTGA. DNA of the CDR3: TGTGCCAGCAGCCATTCGACTAGCGGGAGGGGGGCAGATACGCAGTATTTT. Translated: CASSHSTSGRGADTQYF.

This clonotype turned up a few times. This sequence joins TRBV2 and TRBJ2-5; possible D gene TRBD1, 6 bases. The CDR3 is 14 amino acids. Germline CDR1 SNHLY, CDR2 FYNNEI. Trimming removed 5 bases at V and 5 bases at J, with 15 bases between. In DNA, the CDR3 is TGTGCCAGCAGTTTTTCTAGCCAGGGGGAGACCCAGTACTTC. This translates into CASSFSSQGETQYF.

The rearrangement joins TRBV20-1 to TRBJ1-1; D might be TRBD1 (5 bases). V was clipped by 0 bases and J by 10 bases, with 18 bases between them. The length of the CDR3 is 14 residues. Germline V gives CDR1 DFQATT, CDR2 SNEGSKA (reference sequence). The CDR3 sequence is CSARDRGMWAGAFF. Written as DNA, the CDR3 is TGCAGTGCTAGAGACCGGGGGATGTGGGCCGGAGCTTTCTTT.

The chain recombines TRBV23-1 with TRBJ1-1; 11 nucleotides agree with TRBD1. TRBV23-1 falls under the ORF class, with uncertain function. CDR3 length: 17 residues. The V segment lost 0 bases and the J segment 1 base; nucleotides outside the gene matches: 4. In DNA form, the CDR3 reads TGCGCCAGCAGTCAATCGGACAGGGGGCGGAGGAACACTGAAGCTTTCTTT. Translated: CASSQSDRGRRNTEAFF.

The chain joins TRBV7-6 to TRBJ2-2; 7 nucleotides agree with TRBD1. The CDR3 consists of 15 residues. Trimming cost V 1 base and J 4 bases; bases outside gene matches: 3. In germline, CDR1 is SGHVS, CDR2 FNYEAQ. This chain's CDR3 is CASSLVQGFTGELFF. Here the CDR3 DNA reads TGTGCCAGCAGCTTAGTACAGGGGTTCACCGGGGAGCTGTTTTTT.

V gene TRBV6-5 combines with J gene TRBJ2-5; D unclear. Germline assignment: CDR1 MNHEY and CDR2 SVGAGI. This CDR3 contains 14 residues. Trimming removed 4 bases at V and 0 bases at J, with 9 bases between. The CDR3 here is CASSFDLDQETQYF. For the CDR3, the DNA is TGTGCCAGCAGTTTTGACCTAGACCAAGAGACCCAGTACTTC.

The chain combines TRBV20-1 with TRBJ2-1; perhaps D is TRBD1 or TRBD2 (6 bases each). Germline values: CDR1 DFQATT, CDR2 SNEGSKA (reference sequence). The CDR3 sequence is 14 residues long. V was trimmed by 5 bases and J by 7 bases, leaving 18 bases between them. DNA for the CDR3: TGCAGTGCTGGAGGGGGGTCAAGCACGAATGAGCAGTTCTTC. Its protein is CSAGGGSSTNEQFF.

Of note for this clonotype: A read error may produce the germline difference seen at one junction end. This chain links TRBV18 with TRBJ2-5; TRBD2 aligns across 11 bases. This CDR3 comprises 17 residues. In germline, CDR1 is KGHSH, CDR2 LQKENI. The CDR3 reads CASSPSLAGGWGETRYF. For the CDR3, the DNA is TGTGCCAGCTCACCTTCGCTAGCGGGAGGATGGGGAGAGACCCGGTACTTC.

CDR3 sequence (DNA): TGTGCCAGCACTCCGACAGGGTCGGGTGGCTACACCTTC. It codes for CASTPTGSGGYTF. This chain connects TRBV6-1 to TRBJ1-2; 7 positions match TRBD1. V trimming: 7 bases; J trimming: 7 bases; junction bases outside the gene matches: 9. Germline CDR1 is MNHNS and CDR2 is SASEGT. The CDR3 runs 13 residues.

In DNA, the CDR3 is TGTGCCAGCAAGCGGGCAGCTTATAGCAATCAGCCCCAGCATTTT. Amino acids: CASKRAAYSNQPQHF. This chain joins TRBV6-1 and TRBJ1-5; no clear D. Between the trimmed V and J ends, which lost 7 bases and 0 bases, there was a span of 13 bases. Germline assignment: CDR1 MNHNS and CDR2 SASEGT. This CDR3 has 15 residues.

The gene calls are TRBV7-7 and TRBJ2-3; 8 positions match TRBD2. From germline, CDR1 is SSHAT and CDR2 FNYEAQ (reference sequence). The CDR3 totals 16 residues. V shed 0 bases and J 6 bases; nucleotides not matched to a gene: 8. The CDR3, as DNA: TGTGCCAGCAGCTTAGCTTTAGCGGGATCTGGGGATACGCAGTATTTT. Amino acids: CASSLALAGSGDTQYF.

The chain links TRBV2 to TRBJ2-5; the match to TRBD2 covers 8 bases. This CDR3 region has 17 residues. Germline CDR1 reads SNHLY; CDR2 reads FYNNEI. J lost 5 bases, V lost 4 bases, and 15 bases had no gene match. CDR3: CASSVGAGEGFAETQYF. CDR3 DNA sequence: TGTGCCAGCAGTGTGGGAGCGGGAGAGGGGTTTGCGGAGACCCAGTACTTC.

In this sample, this clonotype turned up a few times. The J gene is TRBJ1-5, the V gene TRBV6-1; D call uncertain. Germline loops: CDR1 MNHNS, CDR2 SASEGT. The length of the CDR3 is 13 residues. V was pared by 5 bases and J by 12 bases, with 17 bases between. The CDR3: CASSKPDKPSQHF. The CDR3 nucleotides read TGTGCCAGCAGTAAACCCGACAAGCCGAGCCAGCATTTT.

This sequence joins TRBV30 and TRBJ1-5; D is unresolved. Trimming pared 2 bases from V and 5 bases from J, leaving 10 bases between. This CDR3 is 13 amino acids long. CDR1 and CDR2 from the germline V gene are GTSNPN and SVGIG (reference sequence). CDR3 amino acids: CAWSFARDQPQHF. CDR3 sequence (DNA): TGTGCCTGGAGTTTTGCCCGGGATCAGCCCCAGCATTTT.

The gene calls are TRBV7-2 and TRBJ2-2, with no clear D. The V end lost 1 base, the J end lost 0 bases, and 6 bases lay between the germline ends. The CDR3 contains 15 residues. Germline V gene data show CDR1 as SGHTA and CDR2 as FQGNSA. The CDR3 loop is CASSLDPTNTGELFF. CDR3 coding DNA: TGTGCCAGCAGCTTAGACCCCACGAACACCGGGGAGCTGTTTTTT.

CDR3 in DNA: TGTGCCACCAGCAGAGCCCGGGACTTTAGGAGCAATCAGCCCCAGCATTTT. It is translated as CATSRARDFRSNQPQHF. This chain joins TRBV15 and TRBJ1-5, with D maybe TRBD1 (5 bases). This CDR3 has 17 amino acids. With 1 base removed from V and 1 base from J, the gap between germline ends came to 14 bases. Germline CDR1 reads LNHNV; CDR2 reads YYDKDF (reference sequence).

This chain joins TRBV2 and TRBJ1-3, with TRBD1 matching over 10 bases. The germline V gene encodes CDR1 SNHLY and CDR2 FYNNEI. With V trimmed by 6 bases and J by 4 bases, 3 bases remained unmatched. The CDR3 totals 14 residues. CDR3 residues: CASRSGQGGNTIYF. The CDR3 nucleotides are TGTGCCAGCAGGTCGGGACAGGGGGGAAACACCATATATTTT.

The V and J genes are TRBV28 and TRBJ2-5; the D is unclear. CDR3 length: 13 residues. Trimming took 3 bases from V and 1 from J, leaving 6 bases between them. CDR1 and CDR2 (germline): MDHEN, SYDVKM. The chain's CDR3 is CASSFPAQETQYF. In DNA form, the CDR3 reads TGTGCCAGCAGTTTTCCTGCCCAAGAGACCCAGTACTTC.

The genes are TRBV5-4 and TRBJ2-7; the D gene is possibly TRBD2 (6 bases). Trimming stripped 4 bases from V and 6 bases from J, with 8 bases between. CDR1 is SGHNT and CDR2 is YYREEE in the germline V gene (reference sequence). The CDR3 length is 11 residues. CDR3 DNA: TGTGCCAGCAGCCTGGGGGGCGAGCAGTACTTC. It specifies CASSLGGEQYF.

This chain links TRBV20-1 with TRBJ2-1, with D unresolved. The CDR3 is 12 amino acids. V was cut by 3 bases and J by 7 bases, with 10 bases left in between. Germline loops: CDR1 DFQATT, CDR2 SNEGSKA (reference sequence). The CDR3 DNA sequence: TGCAGTGCTAGTGGCCTCCGGAATGAGCAGTTCTTC. It specifies CSASGLRNEQFF.